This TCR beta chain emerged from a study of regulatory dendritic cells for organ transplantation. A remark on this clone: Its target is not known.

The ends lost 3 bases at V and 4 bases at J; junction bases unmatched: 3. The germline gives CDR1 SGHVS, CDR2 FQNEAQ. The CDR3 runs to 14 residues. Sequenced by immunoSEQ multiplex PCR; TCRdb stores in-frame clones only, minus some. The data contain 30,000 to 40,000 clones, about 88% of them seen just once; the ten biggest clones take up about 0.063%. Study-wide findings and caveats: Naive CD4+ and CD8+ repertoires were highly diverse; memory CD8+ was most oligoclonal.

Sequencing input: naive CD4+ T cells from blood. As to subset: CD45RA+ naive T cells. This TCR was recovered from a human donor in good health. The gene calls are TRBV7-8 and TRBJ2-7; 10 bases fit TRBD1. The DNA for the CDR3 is TGTGCCAGCAGCTTCGGGGACAGGGGTTACGAGCAGTACTTC. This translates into CASSFGDRGYEQYF.